The 24 T cell receptor beta chains below were found in one sample sequenced in a study of control samples from healthy donors and cancer patients (TCRdb year 2020). To prepare the library, the immunoSEQ multiplex PCR assay was applied. Held by TCRdb, this immuneACCESS table contains in-frame sequences only and omits some clones. Under half of the omission traces to an unresolved V gene where checked; the cause of the rest is unknown. In this sample the table shows about 160,000 clones, 90% to 95% of which occur a single time. Around 13% of the sample is held by the ten biggest clonotypes. The sample consisted of PBMCs. Receptor source: a man aged 55 to 70 with colorectal cancer.

Only a few counts were recorded for this clone. V and J are TRBV2 and TRBJ2-6; D not resolved. The V and J ends lost 9 bases and 3 bases respectively, with 12 bases between them. This CDR3 region has 14 residues. Germline lookup yields CDR1 SNHLY and CDR2 FYNNEI. The CDR3 nucleotides read TGTGCCAGTAAACGTCTTGTTGGGGCCAACGTCCTGACTTTC. Amino acids: CASKRLVGANVLTF. The entire variable domain, with the rest obtained from reference TRBV2 and TRBJ2-6, is as follows: EPEVTQTPSHQVTQMGQEVILRCVPISNHLYFYWYRQILGQKVEFLVSFYNNEISEKSEIFDDQFSVERPDGSNFTLKIRSTKLEDSAMYFCASKRLVGANVLTFGAGSRLTVL.

The rearrangement links TRBV2 to TRBJ2-7; D call uncertain. CDR3 length: 14 residues. Germline-derived CDR1 and CDR2 are SNHLY and FYNNEI. The V end was cut by 7 bases, the J end by 2 bases, with 15 bases between. Written as DNA, the CDR3 is TGTGCCAGCACTAGTAGAGCAGGTACCTACGAGCAGTACTTC. The encoded protein is CASTSRAGTYEQYF.

The J gene is TRBJ2-2, the V gene TRBV15; the D is unclear. This CDR3 comprises 16 residues. The germline gives CDR1 LNHNV, CDR2 YYDKDF (reference sequence). The V and J ends lost 5 bases and 4 bases respectively, with 17 bases between them. The CDR3 spells CATSLRATWTTGELFF. CDR3 DNA sequence: TGTGCCACCAGCCTCCGGGCCACTTGGACCACCGGGGAGCTGTTTTTT.

In the case of this clone: Other DNA sequences within the sample encode an identical CDR3. The rearrangement joins TRBV5-1 to TRBJ1-1; maybe TRBD1 (6 bases). V was shortened by 0 bases and J by 3 bases, with 9 bases between the two germline ends. The CDR3 has 14 amino acids. The germline gives CDR1 SGHRS, CDR2 YFSETQ. The CDR3 DNA sequence: TGCGCCAGCAGCTTGGGGGGGGCGGACACTGAAGCTTTCTTT. Amino acids: CASSLGGADTEAFF.

The V call is TRBV30, the J call TRBJ2-5, with 8 bases fitting TRBD2. Germline CDR1 GTSNPN, CDR2 SVGIG (reference sequence). The CDR3 runs to 17 residues. The J segment lost 5 bases and the V segment lost 2 bases, leaving 16 bases of the junction unmatched. The CDR3 here is CAWSHPEFGGALETQYF. In DNA form, the CDR3 reads TGTGCCTGGAGTCATCCGGAATTCGGGGGGGCCCTGGAGACCCAGTACTTC.

The chain combines TRBV11-2 with TRBJ1-1; no firm D call. The CDR3 extends over 15 amino acids. CDR1 is SGHAT, CDR2 FQNNGV, per germline. Between the trimmed V and J ends, which lost 7 bases and 10 bases, there was a span of 25 bases. CDR3: CASTLRVGVEGVAFF. DNA of the CDR3: TGTGCCAGCACGCTTAGGGTTGGAGTAGAGGGAGTAGCTTTCTTT.

J is TRBJ1-1 and V is TRBV7-2, with TRBD1 matching 7 bases. CDR1 is SGHTA, CDR2 FQGNSA, per germline. The CDR3 sequence is 15 residues long. V dropped 1 base and J dropped 4; count of bases not matched to a gene: 6. Here the CDR3 reads CASSLDRGITTEAFF. The CDR3 DNA sequence: TGTGCCAGCAGCTTAGACAGGGGAATTACCACTGAAGCTTTCTTT.

The rearrangement joins TRBV29-1 to TRBJ2-7; D is unresolved. CDR1 and CDR2 (germline): SQVTM, ANQGSEA. CDR3 length: 11 residues. Trimming took off 4 bases at V and 3 bases at J, with 7 bases between the two ends. In nucleotides, the CDR3 is TGCAGCGTTGTGCGAAACTACGAGCAGTACTTC. Translation: CSVVRNYEQYF.

The chain has TRBV24-1 and TRBJ1-1; TRBD1 is a possible D gene (6 bases). The CDR3 is 17 residues long. CDR1 KGHDR and CDR2 SFDVKD come from the germline V gene. The V end lost 5 bases, the J end lost 0 bases, and 18 bases lay between the germline ends. The DNA for the CDR3 is TGTGCCACCAGTGCCGGGCGGGGACAAGACATGAACACTGAAGCTTTCTTT. Translating gives CATSAGRGQDMNTEAFF.

This clone showed up just once. CDR3 residues: CASSLPRAGGVRDTQYF. In nucleotides, the CDR3 is TGCGCCAGCAGCTTGCCCCGAGCGGGGGGGGTCCGGGATACGCAGTATTTT. The J gene is TRBJ2-3, the V gene TRBV5-1; 10 bases map to TRBD2. Unmatched junction bases numbered 11, after V lost 1 base and J lost 6 bases. The CDR3 totals 17 residues. CDR1 SGHRS and CDR2 YFSETQ come from the germline V gene.

The chain carries TRBV5-1 and TRBJ1-2, with D uncertain. V was shortened by 0 bases and J by 8 bases, with 17 bases between the two germline ends. The CDR3 runs 15 residues. Germline V gene data show CDR1 as SGHRS and CDR2 as YFSETQ. The DNA for the CDR3 is TGCGCCAGCAGCTTGGACAGTTGGTTCTCTGGGGGCTACACCTTC. The encoded protein is CASSLDSWFSGGYTF.

Comments on this clone: An end of the junction differs from the germline gene, which may be a read error. The rearrangement joins TRBV11-2 to TRBJ1-1, with 9 nucleotides matching TRBD1. Germline CDR1 and CDR2: SGHAT and FQNNGV. The length of the CDR3 is 15 residues. This CDR3 reads CASSLGDRAPTEALF. DNA for the CDR3: TGTGCCAGCAGCTTAGGGGACAGGGCCCCTACTGAAGCTCTCTTT.

This clone was seen more than once but under ten times. The V gene is TRBV28, the J gene TRBJ1-5; the D is unclear. CDR3 length: 14 residues. Germline V gives CDR1 MDHEN, CDR2 SYDVKM. V lost 10 bases, J lost 2 bases, and 15 bases lay in between. The CDR3, as DNA: TGTGCCACCGCGCCCGGGGTCGGCAATCAGCCCCAGCATTTT. Protein sequence: CATAPGVGNQPQHF.

V is TRBV5-1 and J is TRBJ1-1; TRBD1 matches 9 bases. With 4 bases clipped from V and 1 base from J, the junction kept 11 bases outside the gene matches. The CDR3 runs to 17 residues. In germline, CDR1 is SGHRS, CDR2 YFSETQ. CDR3 sequence reads: CASSPDGTGPSNTEAFF. CDR3 bases: TGCGCCAGCAGCCCCGACGGGACAGGGCCCTCGAACACTGAAGCTTTCTTT.

The CDR3: CASSFAGGLGEQYF. In DNA, the CDR3 is TGTGCCAGCAGCTTTGCGGGTGGATTGGGCGAGCAGTACTTC. This chain links TRBV7-6 with TRBJ2-7; D is possibly TRBD2 (5 bases). V was trimmed by 3 bases and J by 6 bases, leaving 15 bases between them. Per germline, CDR1 SGHVS and CDR2 FNYEAQ. CDR3 length equals 14 residues.

The rearrangement links TRBV12-3 or TRBV12-4 to TRBJ2-3; D is unresolved. This CDR3 spans 12 amino acids. The ends were cut back, 5 bases at V and 2 bases at J, with 5 bases in the middle. CDR3: CASSRLTDTQYF. The CDR3 DNA sequence: TGTGCCAGCAGTAGACTCACAGATACGCAGTATTTT.

This chain joins TRBV30 and TRBJ1-2, with D tentatively TRBD1 (6 bases). Germline-derived CDR1 and CDR2 are GTSNPN and SVGIG (reference sequence). The CDR3 runs to 11 residues. Trimming took off 8 bases at V and 2 bases at J, with 9 bases between the two ends. The CDR3 is CALGQNYGYTF. CDR3 in DNA: TGTGCCCTCGGACAGAACTATGGCTACACCTTC.

The chain carries TRBV27 and TRBJ2-1, with 8 bases fitting TRBD1. V gave up 6 bases and J gave up 2 bases; unmatched junction bases: 6. The CDR3 covers 15 residues. From germline, CDR1 is MNHEY and CDR2 SMNVEV (reference sequence). CDR3 DNA: TGTGCCAGCAGCACCGGGACAGGAGCCTACAATGAGCAGTTCTTC. Its protein product is CASSTGTGAYNEQFF.

The chain has TRBV7-8 and TRBJ1-2, with TRBD1 matching over 9 bases. The J segment lost 6 bases and the V segment lost 6 bases, leaving 8 bases of the junction unmatched. Germline V gene lookup returns CDR1 SGHVS and CDR2 FQNEAQ. CDR3 length equals 14 residues. The CDR3 DNA reads TGTGCCAGCAGTTCCCGGGACAGGGCAAATGGCTACACCTTC. It codes for CASSSRDRANGYTF.

A single count supports this clone. The chain uses TRBV7-9 and TRBJ2-3; a weak D match, TRBD2 (7 bases). The CDR3 contains 17 residues. Germline loops: CDR1 SEHNR, CDR2 FQNEAQ (reference sequence). The germline V and J ends were trimmed by 4 bases and 2 bases, with 19 bases remaining between them. CDR3 DNA: TGTGCCAGCAGCTCTCCCGGGGGGCGGGGCCTCACAGATACGCAGTATTTT. Residues: CASSSPGGRGLTDTQYF.

The genes are TRBV30 and TRBJ1-1, with D perhaps TRBD1 (5 bases). This CDR3 is built from 12 residues. Looked up from germline, CDR1 is GTSNPN and CDR2 is SVGIG (reference sequence). Trimming removed 1 base from V and 11 bases from J, with 14 bases in between. The CDR3 nucleotides are TGTGCCTGGAGTGCGGAGGGGCCCGACGCTTTCTTT. Its protein is CAWSAEGPDAFF.

The chain is built from TRBV30 and TRBJ1-2, with D maybe TRBD1 (5 bases). The CDR3 length is 14 residues. Per germline, CDR1 GTSNPN and CDR2 SVGIG (reference sequence). V was pared by 5 bases and J by 0 bases, with 13 bases between. This CDR3 reads CAWRGVLPNYGYTF. The CDR3 DNA follows: TGTGCCTGGCGGGGGGTGTTACCTAACTATGGCTACACCTTC.

This clone has only a few counts. The chain couples TRBV5-1 to TRBJ2-7; D gene ambiguous. There are 12 residues in the CDR3. The V gene's germline CDR1 is SGHRS and CDR2 YFSETQ. The V end lost 4 bases, the J end lost 0 bases, and 5 bases lay between the germline ends. Written as DNA, the CDR3 is TGCGCCAGCAGCGGGGTCTCCTACGAGCAGTACTTC. This codes for CASSGVSYEQYF.

This clone was seen a single time. The chain employs TRBV2 and TRBJ2-1; 8 positions match TRBD2. J gave up 6 bases and V 0 bases, and 4 bases lay outside the gene matches. The CDR3 is 15 amino acids. Germline values: CDR1 SNHLY, CDR2 FYNNEI. This CDR3 reads CASSEATGGANEQFF. The CDR3 nucleotides are TGTGCCAGCAGTGAAGCGACCGGGGGGGCCAATGAGCAGTTCTTC.